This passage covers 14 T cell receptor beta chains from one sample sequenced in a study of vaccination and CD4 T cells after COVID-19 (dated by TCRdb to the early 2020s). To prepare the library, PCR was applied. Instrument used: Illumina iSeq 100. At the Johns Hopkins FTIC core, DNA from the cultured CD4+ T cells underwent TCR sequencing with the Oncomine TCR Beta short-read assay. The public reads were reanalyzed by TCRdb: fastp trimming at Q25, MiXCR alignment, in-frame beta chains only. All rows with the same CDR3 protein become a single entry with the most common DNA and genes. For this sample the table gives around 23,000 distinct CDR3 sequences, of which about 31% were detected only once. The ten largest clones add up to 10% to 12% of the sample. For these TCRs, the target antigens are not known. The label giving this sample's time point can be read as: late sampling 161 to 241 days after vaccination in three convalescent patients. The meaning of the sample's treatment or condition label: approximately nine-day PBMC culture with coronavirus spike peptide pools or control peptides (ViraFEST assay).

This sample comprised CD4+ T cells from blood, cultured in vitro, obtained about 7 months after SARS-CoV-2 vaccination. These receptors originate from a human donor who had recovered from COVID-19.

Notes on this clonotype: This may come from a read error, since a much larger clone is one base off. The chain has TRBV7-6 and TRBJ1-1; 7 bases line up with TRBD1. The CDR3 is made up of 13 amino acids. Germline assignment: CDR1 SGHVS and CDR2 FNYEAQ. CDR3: CVSSPYRGTEAFF. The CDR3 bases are TGTGTCAGCAGCCCCTACAGGGGCACTGAAGCTTTCTTT.

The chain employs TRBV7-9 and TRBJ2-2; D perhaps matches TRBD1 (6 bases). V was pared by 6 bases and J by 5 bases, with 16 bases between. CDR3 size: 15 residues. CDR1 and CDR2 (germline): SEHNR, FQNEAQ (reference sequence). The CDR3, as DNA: TGTGCCAGCAGTCAAAGTCGGACAGTAACCGGGGAGCTGTTTTTT. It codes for CASSQSRTVTGELFF. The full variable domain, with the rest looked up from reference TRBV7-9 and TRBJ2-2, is DTGVSQNPRHKITKRGQNVTFRCDPISEHNRLYWYRQTLGQGPEFLTYFQNEAQLEKSRLLSDRFSAERPKGSFSTLEIQRTEQGDSAMYLCASSQSRTVTGELFFGEGSRLTVL.

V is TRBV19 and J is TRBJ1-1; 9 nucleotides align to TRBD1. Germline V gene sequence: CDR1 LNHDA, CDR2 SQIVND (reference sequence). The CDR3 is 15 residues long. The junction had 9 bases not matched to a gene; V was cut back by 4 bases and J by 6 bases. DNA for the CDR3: TGTGCCAGTAGTAAACCACAGGGGGCGTTTCCTGAAGCTTTCTTT. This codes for CASSKPQGAFPEAFF.

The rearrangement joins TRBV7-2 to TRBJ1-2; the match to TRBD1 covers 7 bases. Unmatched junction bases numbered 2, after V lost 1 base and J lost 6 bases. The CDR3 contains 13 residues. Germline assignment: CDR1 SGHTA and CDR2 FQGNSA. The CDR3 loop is CASSLDRGDGYTF. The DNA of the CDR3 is TGTGCCAGCAGCTTAGACAGGGGAGATGGCTACACCTTC.

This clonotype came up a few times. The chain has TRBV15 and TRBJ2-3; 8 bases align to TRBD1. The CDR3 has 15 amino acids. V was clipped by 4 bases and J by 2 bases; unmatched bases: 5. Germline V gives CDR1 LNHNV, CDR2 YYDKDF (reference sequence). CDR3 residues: CATSIRTGNTDTQYF. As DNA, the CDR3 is TGTGCCACCAGCATTCGGACAGGGAACACAGATACGCAGTATTTT.

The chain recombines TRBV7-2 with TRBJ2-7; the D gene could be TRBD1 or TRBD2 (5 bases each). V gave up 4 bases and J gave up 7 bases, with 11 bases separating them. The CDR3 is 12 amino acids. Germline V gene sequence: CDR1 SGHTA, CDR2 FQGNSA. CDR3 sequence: CASSSQWGEQYF. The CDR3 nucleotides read TGTGCCAGCAGCTCCCAATGGGGGGAGCAGTACTTC.

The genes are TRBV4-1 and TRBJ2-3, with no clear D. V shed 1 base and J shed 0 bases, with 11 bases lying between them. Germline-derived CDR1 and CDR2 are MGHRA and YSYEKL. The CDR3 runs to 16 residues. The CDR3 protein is CASSQVDLVSTDTQYF. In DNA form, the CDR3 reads TGCGCCAGCAGCCAAGTAGATTTGGTTAGCACAGATACGCAGTATTTT.

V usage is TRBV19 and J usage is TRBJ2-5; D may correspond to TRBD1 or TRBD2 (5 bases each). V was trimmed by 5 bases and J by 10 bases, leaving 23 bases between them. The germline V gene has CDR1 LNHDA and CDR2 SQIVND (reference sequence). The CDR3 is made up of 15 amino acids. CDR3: CASSGTGPGVYGQYF. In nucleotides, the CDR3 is TGTGCCAGTAGTGGAACGGGACCCGGGGTGTACGGCCAGTACTTC.

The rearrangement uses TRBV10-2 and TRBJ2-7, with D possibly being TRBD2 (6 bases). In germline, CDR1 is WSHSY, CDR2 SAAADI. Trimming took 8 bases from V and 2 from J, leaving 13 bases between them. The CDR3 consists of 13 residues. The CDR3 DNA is TGCGCCAGCTGTAGCGGACAAACCTACGAGCAGTACTTC. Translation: CASCSGQTYEQYF.

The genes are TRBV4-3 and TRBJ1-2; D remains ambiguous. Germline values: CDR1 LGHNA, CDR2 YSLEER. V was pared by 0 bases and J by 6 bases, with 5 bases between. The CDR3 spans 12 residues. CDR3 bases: TGCGCCAGCAGCCAAGACGGGCATGGCTACACCTTC. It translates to CASSQDGHGYTF.

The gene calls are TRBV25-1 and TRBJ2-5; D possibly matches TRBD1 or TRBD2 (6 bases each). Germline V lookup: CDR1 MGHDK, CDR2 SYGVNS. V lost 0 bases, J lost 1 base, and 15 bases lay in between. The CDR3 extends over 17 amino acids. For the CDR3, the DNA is TGTGCCAGCAGTGAATACGGGGGCGGGGTACCCCAAGAGACCCAGTACTTC. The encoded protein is CASSEYGGGVPQETQYF.

Here the CDR3 reads CASTRGGSTGELFF. The CDR3 region has the DNA TGTGCCAGCACGAGGGGGGGATCCACCGGGGAGCTGTTTTTT. V usage is TRBV7-3 and J usage is TRBJ2-2, with D possibly TRBD2 on 7 matching bases. V was shortened by 7 bases and J by 4 bases, with 13 bases between the two germline ends. Germline V gives CDR1 SGHTA, CDR2 FQGTGA. The CDR3 covers 14 residues.

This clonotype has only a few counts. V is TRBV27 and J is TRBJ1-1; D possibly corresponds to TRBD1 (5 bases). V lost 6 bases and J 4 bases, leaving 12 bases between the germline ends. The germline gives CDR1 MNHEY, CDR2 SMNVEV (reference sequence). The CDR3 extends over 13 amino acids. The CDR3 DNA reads TGTGCCAGCAGCGGACATGGAGGCACTGAAGCTTTCTTT. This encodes CASSGHGGTEAFF.

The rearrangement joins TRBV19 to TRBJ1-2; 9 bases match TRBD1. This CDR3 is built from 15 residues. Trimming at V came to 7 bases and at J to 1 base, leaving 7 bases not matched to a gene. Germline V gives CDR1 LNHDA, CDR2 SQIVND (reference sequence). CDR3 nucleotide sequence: TGTGCCAGTATTAACAGGGGGCAGAATAACTATGGCTACACCTTC. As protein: CASINRGQNNYGYTF.